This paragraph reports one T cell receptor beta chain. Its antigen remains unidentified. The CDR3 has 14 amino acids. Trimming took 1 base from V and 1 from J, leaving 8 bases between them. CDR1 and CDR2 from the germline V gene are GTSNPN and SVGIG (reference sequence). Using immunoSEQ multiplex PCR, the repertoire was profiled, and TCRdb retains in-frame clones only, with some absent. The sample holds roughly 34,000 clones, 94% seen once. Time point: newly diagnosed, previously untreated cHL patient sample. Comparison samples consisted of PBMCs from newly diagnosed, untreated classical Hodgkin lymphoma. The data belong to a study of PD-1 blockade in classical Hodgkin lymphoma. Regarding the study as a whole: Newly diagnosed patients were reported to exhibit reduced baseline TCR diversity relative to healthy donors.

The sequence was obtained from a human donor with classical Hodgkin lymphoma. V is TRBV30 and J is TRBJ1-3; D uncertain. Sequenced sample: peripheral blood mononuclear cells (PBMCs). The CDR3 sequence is CAWSAWDSGNTIYF. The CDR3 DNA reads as TGTGCCTGGAGTGCCTGGGATTCTGGAAACACCATATATTTT. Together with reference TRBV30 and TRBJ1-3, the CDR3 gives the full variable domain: SQTIHQWPATLVQPVGSPLSLECTVEGTSNPNLYWYRQAAGRGLQLLFYSVGIGQISSEVPQNLSASRPQDRQFILSSKKLLLSDSGFYLCAWSAWDSGNTIYFGEGSWLTVV.